One sample yielded the 21 T cell receptor beta chains listed below, sequenced in a study of T cell repertoires in cytomegalovirus infection. These TCRs are of unknown antigen specificity. In TCRdb, the reads were re-called with MiXCR into one record per CDR3 protein. Of around 800,000 distinct CDR3 sequences listed, approximately 30% are singletons. The sequenced sample was cultured CD8+ T cells from PBMCs, obtained from culture after CMV antigen stimulation. The receptors originated from a human donor in good health (CMV status not recorded). Some clones in this sample may be carry-over from other donors' samples.

This clonotype came up once. The V and J genes are TRBV7-2 and TRBJ1-1; D unresolved. This CDR3 spans 15 amino acids. Germline V gene lookup returns CDR1 SGHTA and CDR2 FQGNSA. V lost 2 bases, J lost 2 bases, and 12 bases lay in between. The CDR3 loop is CASSLKIGRNTEAFF. The CDR3 coding sequence is TGTGCCAGCAGCTTAAAGATAGGCCGAAACACTGAAGCTTTCTTT. Full variable domain (outside the CDR3, taken from reference TRBV7-2 and TRBJ1-1): GAGVSQSPSNKVTEKGKDVELRCDPISGHTALYWYRQSLGQGLEFLIYFQGNSAPDKSGLPSDRFSAERTGGSVSTLTIQRTQQEDSAVYLCASSLKIGRNTEAFFGQGTRLTVV.

This clonotype was counted only a few times. The chain carries TRBV28 and TRBJ2-3; 7 bases map to TRBD2. Germline values: CDR1 MDHEN, CDR2 SYDVKM. The CDR3 runs 17 residues. J lost 0 bases, V lost 5 bases, and 11 bases had no gene match. Here the CDR3 DNA reads TGTGCCAGCAGTCACCCAAAGGCGGGAGCTAGCACAGATACGCAGTATTTT. Translation gives CASSHPKAGASTDTQYF.

The chain links TRBV19 to TRBJ2-3, with 8 positions matching TRBD2. There are 16 residues in the CDR3. Per germline, CDR1 LNHDA and CDR2 SQIVND (reference sequence). Trimming at V came to 6 bases and at J to 5 bases, leaving 13 bases not matched to a gene. The DNA for the CDR3 is TGTGCCAGTAGATCGATACTAGCGGAGGCGAGAGATACGCAGTATTTT. Its protein product is CASRSILAEARDTQYF.

Only a few counts were recorded for this clonotype. The chain has TRBV15 and TRBJ1-1; D uncertain. Trimming pared 0 bases from V and 13 bases from J, leaving 9 bases between. The CDR3 has 11 amino acids. CDR1 is LNHNV and CDR2 is YYDKDF in the germline V gene (reference sequence). CDR3 region: CATSRDRDRFF. CDR3 nucleotides: TGTGCCACCAGCAGAGATCGAGACCGTTTCTTT.

A word on this clonotype: At one end the junction does not follow the germline gene, possibly because of a read error. The genes are TRBV7-6 and TRBJ2-2; D not certain. The CDR3 totals 15 residues. Germline CDR1 SGHVS, CDR2 FNYEAQ. CDR3 region: CASSSFEGNTGELFF. Here the CDR3 DNA reads TGTGCCAGTAGCTCCTTCGAAGGAAACACCGGGGAGCTGTTTTTT.

This clonotype was recorded a few times. The J gene is TRBJ2-1, the V gene TRBV6-5, with TRBD1 matching over 10 bases. V was clipped by 2 bases and J by 8 bases; unmatched bases: 9. CDR3 size: 16 residues. The germline V gene has CDR1 MNHEY and CDR2 SVGAGI. Here the CDR3 DNA reads TGTGCCAGCAGTTACCACGTCGGGACAGGGGCCCATGAGCAGTTCTTC. It is translated as CASSYHVGTGAHEQFF.

The V and J genes are TRBV27 and TRBJ1-2; D remains ambiguous. V was cut by 0 bases and J by 5 bases, with 7 bases left in between. Germline CDR1 MNHEY, CDR2 SMNVEV (reference sequence). There are 13 residues in the CDR3. The CDR3 sequence is CASSLSALYGYTF. The DNA for the CDR3 is TGTGCCAGCAGTTTATCGGCTCTTTATGGCTACACCTTC.

This clonotype was observed a few times. The V gene is TRBV7-9, the J gene TRBJ1-2; D not resolved. The CDR3 loop spans 11 amino acids. Germline V gene lookup returns CDR1 SEHNR and CDR2 FQNEAQ (reference sequence). The ends were cut back, 6 bases at V and 11 bases at J, with 13 bases in the middle. This CDR3 reads CASSSRIGYTF. DNA for the CDR3: TGTGCCAGCAGTTCGCGAATTGGGTACACCTTC.

V gene TRBV5-5 combines with J gene TRBJ1-1; D gene unclear. Germline-derived CDR1 and CDR2 are SGHKS and YYEKEE (reference sequence). V was pared by 1 base and J by 1 base, with 11 bases between. The CDR3 length is 15 residues. CDR3 in amino acids: CASSLQAMGNTEAFF. The CDR3 region has the DNA TGTGCCAGCAGCTTGCAGGCTATGGGGAACACTGAAGCTTTCTTT.

The chain has TRBV29-1 and TRBJ1-2, with no clear D. The germline V gene has CDR1 SQVTM and CDR2 ANQGSEA. The CDR3 is made up of 12 amino acids. V was pared by 6 bases and J by 2 bases, with 10 bases between. CDR3 protein: CSVPAGNYGYTF. CDR3 coding DNA: TGCAGCGTCCCAGCCGGCAACTATGGCTACACCTTC.

The CDR3 DNA reads as TGTGCCAGCAGGTGGGGGATCACCGGGGAGCTGTTTTTT. This encodes CASRWGITGELFF. The gene calls are TRBV6-5 and TRBJ2-2, with D perhaps given as TRBD1 or TRBD2 (5 bases each). The CDR3 has 13 residues. Germline V gene lookup returns CDR1 MNHEY and CDR2 SVGAGI. V dropped 6 bases and J dropped 4 bases, with 9 bases sitting between them.

The rearrangement joins TRBV6-2 or TRBV6-3 to TRBJ2-1, with 10 bases that match TRBD2. The V gene end was trimmed by 0 bases and the J gene end by 8 bases; junction bases not matched to a gene: 7. The CDR3 runs to 16 residues. The germline gives CDR1 MNHEY, CDR2 SVGEGT. The CDR3 DNA reads as TGTGCCAGCAGTTACTCGAAAGCGGGGGGGCACTATGAGCAGTTCTTC. This encodes CASSYSKAGGHYEQFF.

The chain uses TRBV5-1 and TRBJ2-2; 11 bases fit TRBD1. Germline V lookup: CDR1 SGHRS, CDR2 YFSETQ. Trimming took 3 bases from V and 7 from J; bases not matched to a gene: 11. The CDR3 extends over 17 amino acids. The CDR3 sequence: CASSSFPDRGLSGELFF. CDR3 bases: TGCGCCAGCAGCTCTTTCCCGGACAGGGGGCTTAGCGGGGAGCTGTTTTTT. Full variable domain (rest looked up from reference TRBV5-1 and TRBJ2-2): KAGVTQTPRYLIKTRGQQVTLSCSPISGHRSVSWYQQTPGQGLQFLFEYFSETQRNKGNFPGRFSGRQFSNSRSEMNVSTLELGDSALYLCASSSFPDRGLSGELFFGEGSRLTVL.

This clonotype was observed a few times. The CDR3 reads CASSILTGTSYEQYF. In DNA form, the CDR3 reads TGTGCCAGCAGCATCCTGACAGGGACCTCCTACGAGCAGTACTTC. The rearrangement links TRBV7-8 to TRBJ2-7; 7 positions agree with TRBD1. Germline CDR1 SGHVS, CDR2 FQNEAQ. This CDR3 comprises 15 residues. J lost 0 bases, V lost 5 bases, and 7 bases had no gene match.

The chain joins TRBV27 to TRBJ1-4; weak D call: TRBD1 (5 bases). Germline V gene sequence: CDR1 MNHEY, CDR2 SMNVEV (reference sequence). The length of the CDR3 is 14 residues. The ends were cut back, 3 bases at V and 5 bases at J, with 10 bases in the middle. The CDR3 region is CASSFRDQNEKLFF. The DNA of the CDR3 is TGTGCCAGCAGTTTCCGGGACCAGAATGAAAAACTGTTTTTT. Full variable domain (missing parts from reference TRBV27 and TRBJ1-4): EAQVTQNPRYLITVTGKKLTVTCSQNMNHEYMSWYRQDPGLGLRQIYYSMNVEVTDKGDVPEGYKVSRKEKRNFPLILESPSPNQTSLYFCASSFRDQNEKLFFGSGTQLSVL.

The chain carries TRBV5-6 and TRBJ1-3, with D possibly matching TRBD1 (6 bases). The V end was cut by 1 base, the J end by 2 bases, with 10 bases between. In germline, CDR1 is SGHDT, CDR2 YYEEEE. The CDR3 is 15 residues long. The CDR3 nucleotides read TGTGCCAGCAGCTTGATACCAGGGGCTGGAAACACCATATATTTT. Amino acids: CASSLIPGAGNTIYF.

This clonotype was counted a few times. The chain combines TRBV6-1 with TRBJ1-3, with a possible D match to TRBD1 (5 bases). The germline gives CDR1 MNHNS, CDR2 SASEGT. The CDR3 has 15 amino acids. V lost 6 bases and J 0 bases, leaving 12 bases between the germline ends. CDR3 protein: CASREQVYSGNTIYF. As DNA, the CDR3 is TGTGCCAGCAGGGAACAGGTCTACTCTGGAAACACCATATATTTT.

This clonotype was detected a few times. The chain is built from TRBV27 and TRBJ1-6; D is possibly TRBD1 (5 bases). Germline V gene sequence: CDR1 MNHEY, CDR2 SMNVEV (reference sequence). The CDR3 covers 15 residues. Trimming left V 5 bases short and J 7 bases short, with 15 bases between. This CDR3 is CASSPSRVRNSPLHF. CDR3 nucleotides: TGTGCCAGCAGTCCCTCCAGGGTTCGGAATTCACCCCTCCACTTT.

The sample holds a few counts of this clonotype. CDR3 loop: CASSLFTGLKLNNEQFF. The CDR3 DNA reads TGTGCCAGCAGCTTGTTTACAGGGCTAAAACTGAACAATGAGCAGTTCTTC. J is TRBJ2-1 and V is TRBV7-6; D might be TRBD1 (6 bases). Germline V gene lookup returns CDR1 SGHVS and CDR2 FNYEAQ. V lost 3 bases and J 5 bases, leaving 20 bases between the germline ends. CDR3 size: 17 residues.

This clonotype was counted at least ten times. This chain joins TRBV7-2 and TRBJ2-1; 7 nucleotides align to TRBD2. V shed 2 bases, J shed 10 bases, and the junction held 14 bases outside the gene matches. This CDR3 comprises 16 residues. The germline CDR1 and CDR2 sequences are SGHTA and FQGNSA. The CDR3 nucleotides read TGTGCCAGCAGCTTAAGGGTGGTAGCGGGCCTTGGGGAGCAGTTCTTC. Its protein product is CASSLRVVAGLGEQFF.

This chain joins TRBV6-6 and TRBJ2-5; the match to TRBD2 covers 13 bases. Germline lookup yields CDR1 MNHNY and CDR2 SVGAGI (reference sequence). V shed 2 bases and J 5 bases; nucleotides not matched to a gene: 11. The CDR3 has 18 residues. The DNA for the CDR3 is TGTGCCAGCAGTTACCGGACTAGCGGGGGCTACGGGGGCGAGACCCAGTACTTC. As protein: CASSYRTSGGYGGETQYF.